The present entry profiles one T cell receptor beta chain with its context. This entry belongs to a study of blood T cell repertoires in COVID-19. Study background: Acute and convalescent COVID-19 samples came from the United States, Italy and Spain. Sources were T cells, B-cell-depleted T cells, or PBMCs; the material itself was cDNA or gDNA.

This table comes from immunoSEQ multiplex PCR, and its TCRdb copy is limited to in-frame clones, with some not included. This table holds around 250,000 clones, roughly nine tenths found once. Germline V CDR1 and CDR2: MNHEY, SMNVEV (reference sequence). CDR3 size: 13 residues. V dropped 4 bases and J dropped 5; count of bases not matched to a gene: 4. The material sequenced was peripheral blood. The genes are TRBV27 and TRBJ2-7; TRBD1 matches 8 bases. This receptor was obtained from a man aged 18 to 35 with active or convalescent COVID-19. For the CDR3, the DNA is TGTGCCAGCAGTTGGACAGGGAAAAACGAGCAGTACTTC. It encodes CASSWTGKNEQYF.